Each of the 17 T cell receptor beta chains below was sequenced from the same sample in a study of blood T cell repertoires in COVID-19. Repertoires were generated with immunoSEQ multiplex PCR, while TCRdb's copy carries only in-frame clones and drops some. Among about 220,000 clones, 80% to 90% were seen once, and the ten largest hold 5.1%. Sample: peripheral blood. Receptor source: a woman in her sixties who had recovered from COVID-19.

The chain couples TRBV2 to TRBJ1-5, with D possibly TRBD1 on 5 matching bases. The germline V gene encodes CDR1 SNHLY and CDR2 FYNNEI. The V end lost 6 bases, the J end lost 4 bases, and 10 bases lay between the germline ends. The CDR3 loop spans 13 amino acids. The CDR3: CASRVGGNQPQHF. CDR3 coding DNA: TGTGCCAGCAGGGTGGGGGGAAATCAGCCCCAGCATTTT.

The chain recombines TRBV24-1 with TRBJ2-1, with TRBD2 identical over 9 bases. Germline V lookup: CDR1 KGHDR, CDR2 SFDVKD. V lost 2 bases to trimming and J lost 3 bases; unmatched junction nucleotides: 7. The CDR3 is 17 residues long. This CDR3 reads CATSDSTQRGVYNEQFF. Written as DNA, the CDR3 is TGTGCCACCAGTGATTCGACGCAGCGGGGGGTCTACAATGAGCAGTTCTTC.

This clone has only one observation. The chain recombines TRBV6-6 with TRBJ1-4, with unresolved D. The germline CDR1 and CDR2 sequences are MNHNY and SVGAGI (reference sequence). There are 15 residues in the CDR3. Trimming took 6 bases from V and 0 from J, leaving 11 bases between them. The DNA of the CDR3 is TGTGCCAGCAGGGGCCTGACAACAACTAATGAAAAACTGTTTTTT. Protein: CASRGLTTTNEKLFF.

As DNA, the CDR3 is TGTGCCAGCAGATCATGGGGAGGGGAAGAGACCCAGTACTTC. It yields the protein CASRSWGGEETQYF. The chain is built from TRBV11-2 and TRBJ2-5, with 7 bases identical to TRBD2. This CDR3 contains 14 residues. Germline CDR1 and CDR2: SGHAT and FQNNGV. With V trimmed by 6 bases and J by 3 bases, 7 bases remained unmatched.

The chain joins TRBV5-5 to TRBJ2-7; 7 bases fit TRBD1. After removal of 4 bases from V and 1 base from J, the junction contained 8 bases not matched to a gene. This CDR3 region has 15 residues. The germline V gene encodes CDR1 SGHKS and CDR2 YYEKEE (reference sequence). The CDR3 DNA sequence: TGTGCCAGCAGCCCCGGGACAGCCTCTTCCTACGAGCAGTACTTC. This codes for CASSPGTASSYEQYF.

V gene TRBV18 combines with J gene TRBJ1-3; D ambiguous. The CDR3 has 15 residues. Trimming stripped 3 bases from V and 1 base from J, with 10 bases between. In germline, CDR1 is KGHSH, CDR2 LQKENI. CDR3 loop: CASSPGSGSGNTIYF. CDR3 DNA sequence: TGTGCCAGCTCACCGGGCTCCGGATCTGGAAACACCATATATTTT.

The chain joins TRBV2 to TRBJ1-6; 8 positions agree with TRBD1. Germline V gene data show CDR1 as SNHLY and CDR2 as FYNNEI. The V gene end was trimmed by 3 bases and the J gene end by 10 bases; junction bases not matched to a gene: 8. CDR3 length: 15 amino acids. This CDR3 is CASSDLQGERSPLHF. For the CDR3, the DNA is TGTGCCAGCAGTGACCTACAGGGGGAACGGTCACCCCTCCACTTT.

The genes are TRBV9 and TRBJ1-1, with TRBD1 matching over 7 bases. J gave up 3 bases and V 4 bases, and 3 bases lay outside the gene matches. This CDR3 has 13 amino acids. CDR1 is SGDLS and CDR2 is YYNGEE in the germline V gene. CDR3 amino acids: CASSSTGDTEAFF. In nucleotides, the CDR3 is TGTGCCAGCAGCTCCACAGGGGACACTGAAGCTTTCTTT.

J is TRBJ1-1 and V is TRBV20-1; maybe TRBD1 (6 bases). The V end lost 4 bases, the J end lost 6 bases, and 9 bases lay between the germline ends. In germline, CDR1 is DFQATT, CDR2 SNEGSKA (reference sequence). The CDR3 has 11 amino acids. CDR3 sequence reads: CSATRGSEAFF. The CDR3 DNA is TGCAGTGCTACCAGGGGATCTGAAGCTTTCTTT.

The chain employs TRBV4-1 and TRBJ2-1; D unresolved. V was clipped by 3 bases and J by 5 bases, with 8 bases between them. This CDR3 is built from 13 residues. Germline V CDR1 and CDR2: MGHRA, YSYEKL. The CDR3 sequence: CASSQISDNEQFF. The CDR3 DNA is TGCGCCAGCAGCCAGATTAGTGACAATGAGCAGTTCTTC.

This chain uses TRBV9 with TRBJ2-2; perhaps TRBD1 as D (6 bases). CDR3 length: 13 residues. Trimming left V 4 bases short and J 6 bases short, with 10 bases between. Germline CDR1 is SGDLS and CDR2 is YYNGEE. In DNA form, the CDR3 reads TGTGCCAGCAGCTTACAGGGCCCCGGGGAGCTGTTTTTT. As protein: CASSLQGPGELFF. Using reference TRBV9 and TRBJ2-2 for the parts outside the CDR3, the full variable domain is DSGVTQTPKHLITATGQRVTLRCSPRSGDLSVYWYQQSLDQGLQFLIQYYNGEERAKGNILERFSAQQFPDLHSELNLSSLELGDSALYFCASSLQGPGELFFGEGSRLTVL.

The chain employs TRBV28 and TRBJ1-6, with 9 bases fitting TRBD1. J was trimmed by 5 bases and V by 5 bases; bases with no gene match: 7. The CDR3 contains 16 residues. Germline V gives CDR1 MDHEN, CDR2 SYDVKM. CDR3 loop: CASSRTGVAHNSPLHF. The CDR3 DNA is TGTGCCAGCAGTCGGACAGGGGTCGCCCATAATTCACCCCTCCACTTT.

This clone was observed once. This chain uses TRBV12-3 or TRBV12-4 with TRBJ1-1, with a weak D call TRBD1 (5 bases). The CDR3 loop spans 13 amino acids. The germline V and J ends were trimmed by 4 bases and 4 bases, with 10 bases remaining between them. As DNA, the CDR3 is TGTGCCAGCAGTTCCCCGGGGGGCACTGAAGCTTTCTTT. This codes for CASSSPGGTEAFF.

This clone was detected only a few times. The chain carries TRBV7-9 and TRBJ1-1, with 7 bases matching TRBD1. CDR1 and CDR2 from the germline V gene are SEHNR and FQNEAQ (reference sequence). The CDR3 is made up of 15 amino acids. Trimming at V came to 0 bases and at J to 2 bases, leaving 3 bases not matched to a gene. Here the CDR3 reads CASSLAQGGNTEAFF. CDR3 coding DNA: TGTGCCAGCAGCTTAGCGCAGGGGGGTAACACTGAAGCTTTCTTT.

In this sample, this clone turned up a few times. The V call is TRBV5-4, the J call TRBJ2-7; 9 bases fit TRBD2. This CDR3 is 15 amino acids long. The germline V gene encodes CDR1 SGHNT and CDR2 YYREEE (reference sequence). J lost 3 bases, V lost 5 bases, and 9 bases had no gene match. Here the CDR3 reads CASRGERGADYEQYF. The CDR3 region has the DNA TGTGCCAGCAGGGGGGAGCGGGGGGCCGACTACGAGCAGTACTTC.

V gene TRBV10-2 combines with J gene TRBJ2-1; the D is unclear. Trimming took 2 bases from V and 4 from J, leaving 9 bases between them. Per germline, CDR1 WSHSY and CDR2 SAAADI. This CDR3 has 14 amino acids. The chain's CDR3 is CASSEGQKYNEQFF. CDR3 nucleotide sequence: TGCGCCAGCAGTGAGGGGCAGAAGTACAATGAGCAGTTCTTC.

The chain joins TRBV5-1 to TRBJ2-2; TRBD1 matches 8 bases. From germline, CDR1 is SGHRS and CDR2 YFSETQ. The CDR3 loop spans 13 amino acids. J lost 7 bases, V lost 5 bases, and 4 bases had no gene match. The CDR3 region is CASRTGVVGELFF. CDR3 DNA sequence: TGCGCCAGCAGGACAGGGGTGGTCGGGGAGCTGTTTTTT. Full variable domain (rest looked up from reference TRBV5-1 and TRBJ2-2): KAGVTQTPRYLIKTRGQQVTLSCSPISGHRSVSWYQQTPGQGLQFLFEYFSETQRNKGNFPGRFSGRQFSNSRSEMNVSTLELGDSALYLCASRTGVVGELFFGEGSRLTVL.